This T cell receptor beta chain was identified during a study of T cell responses to AZD1222 COVID-19 vaccine. Whole-study results and caveats: Nearly half of spike-specific TCRs reportedly go after variant regions that carry no mutations. Repertoires were obtained solely post-peak T cell response. Just 5 to 7 AZD1222 recipients were seropositive at baseline. Most donors were white British, females outnumbered males, and clonal diversity was possibly underestimated.

CDR3 size: 15 residues. The V gene's germline CDR1 is PRHDT and CDR2 FYEKMQ (reference sequence). The junction had 6 bases not matched to a gene; V was cut back by 2 bases and J by 5 bases. Regarding this clone: The antigen remains undetermined.

Profiled with immunoSEQ multiplex PCR; TCRdb holds only in-frame clones, not every one. The data show about 140,000 clones, 86% seen once. The V gene is TRBV13, the J gene TRBJ2-1, with 7 bases lining up with TRBD2. This sequence originates from an adult who received the AZD1222 COVID-19 vaccine. The sequencing here drew on peripheral blood, taken 28 days after the second AZD1222 dose. The CDR3 loop is CASSLTGRPNNEQFF. For the CDR3, the DNA is TGTGCCAGCAGCTTAACCGGGAGGCCGAACAATGAGCAGTTCTTC.